The next 29 T cell receptor beta chains were all read from a single sample in a study of cytomegalovirus exposure and HLA in healthy donors. Both 60 Vbeta primers and 13 Jbeta primers went into the PCR. The table came from immunoSEQ multiplex PCR; TCRdb's copy has only in-frame clones and leaves some out. Of 99,000 or so clones in the sample, 83% were seen once. The sample was PBMCs. These TCRs come from a man aged 18 to 30 in good health and CMV-seronegative.

V usage is TRBV7-2 and J usage is TRBJ1-2; no definite D call. The CDR3 totals 16 residues. Trimming stripped 2 bases from V and 2 bases from J, with 15 bases between. Per the germline V gene, CDR1 is SGHTA and CDR2 is FQGNSA. The CDR3: CASSLQAAAHNYGYTF. The CDR3 nucleotides read TGTGCCAGCAGCTTACAAGCGGCAGCCCACAACTATGGCTACACCTTC.

This clone has just a few counts. The genes are TRBV5-6 and TRBJ2-7; D is uncertain. CDR1 SGHDT and CDR2 YYEEEE come from the germline V gene. CDR3 length: 12 residues. V dropped 3 bases and J dropped 1 base, with 5 bases sitting between them. CDR3 loop: CASSSGSYEQYF. CDR3 nucleotides: TGTGCCAGCAGCTCCGGTTCCTACGAGCAGTACTTC.

This rearrangement joins TRBV7-2 to TRBJ2-7; TRBD2 aligns across 13 bases. The CDR3 is 16 amino acids. Losses at the gene ends were 5 bases for V and 7 bases for J; bases not matched to a gene: 11. CDR1 is SGHTA and CDR2 is FQGNSA in the germline V gene. The CDR3 here is CASSPWTSGRVREQYF. The CDR3 DNA follows: TGTGCCAGCAGCCCATGGACTAGCGGGAGAGTAAGGGAGCAGTACTTC.

CDR3 residues: CASSLSPGGDEKLFF. CDR3 in DNA: TGTGCCAGCAGCTTAAGTCCGGGAGGTGATGAAAAACTGTTTTTT. This chain connects TRBV7-9 to TRBJ1-4; D is unclear. Germline loops: CDR1 SEHNR, CDR2 FQNEAQ (reference sequence). CDR3 length: 15 amino acids. V dropped 2 bases and J dropped 6 bases, with 13 bases sitting between them.

This chain links TRBV5-3 with TRBJ2-7, with TRBD2 identical over 12 bases. TRBV5-3 is filed as an ORF, its function uncertain. The ends lost 4 bases at V and 3 bases at J; junction bases unmatched: 14. This CDR3 spans 18 amino acids. CDR3 nucleotide sequence: TGTGCCAGAAGCGGGGACAGGGCAGGGACTAGCGGGTTCTACGAGCAGTACTTC. This gives the protein CARSGDRAGTSGFYEQYF.

The V and J genes are TRBV6-5 and TRBJ1-5; 12 bases match TRBD1. V was pared by 8 bases and J by 2 bases, with 1 base of the junction left unmatched. Germline values: CDR1 MNHEY, CDR2 SVGAGI. This CDR3 is built from 14 residues. CDR3 DNA: TGTGCCAGCGGGGACAGGGGGCGCAATCAGCCCCAGCATTTT. Translated: CASGDRGRNQPQHF.

The chain uses TRBV7-9 and TRBJ2-7; D ambiguous. V lost 3 bases, J lost 1 base, and 4 bases lay in between. Per the germline V gene, CDR1 is SEHNR and CDR2 is FQNEAQ (reference sequence). This CDR3 spans 12 amino acids. CDR3 amino acids: CASSFVSYEQYF. CDR3 coding DNA: TGTGCCAGCAGCTTCGTTTCCTACGAGCAGTACTTC.

The gene calls are TRBV10-2 and TRBJ2-5; D is possibly TRBD1 (5 bases). Germline V lookup: CDR1 WSHSY, CDR2 SAAADI. CDR3 length: 14 residues. V gave up 8 bases and J gave up 5 bases, with 18 bases separating them. CDR3 residues: CASGSDPKGETQYF. CDR3 in DNA: TGCGCCAGCGGGTCAGACCCAAAGGGGGAGACCCAGTACTTC.

CDR3 amino acids: CAISETSGAYEQYF. CDR3 DNA: TGTGCCATCAGTGAGACTAGCGGAGCCTACGAGCAGTACTTC. The rearrangement joins TRBV10-3 to TRBJ2-7; 8 bases match TRBD2. This CDR3 has 14 amino acids. The germline V gene encodes CDR1 ENHRY and CDR2 SYGVKD. The V segment lost 2 bases and the J segment 2 bases; nucleotides outside the gene matches: 2.

In this sample, this clone turned up once. One end of the junction varies from germline; a read error may be responsible. The chain recombines TRBV19 with TRBJ2-6, with 9 bases lining up with TRBD1. CDR3 length: 18 amino acids. Germline values: CDR1 LNHDA, CDR2 SQIVND (reference sequence). CDR3 loop: CASRPGGTGMSEANVLTF. DNA for the CDR3: TGTGCCAGTAGGCCCGGCGGGACAGGGATGTCTGAGGCCAACGTCCTGACTTTC.

The rearrangement uses TRBV7-2 and TRBJ2-1; D is perhaps TRBD2 (5 bases). CDR3 size: 15 residues. V gave up 4 bases and J gave up 0 bases, with 10 bases separating them. Germline V gene sequence: CDR1 SGHTA, CDR2 FQGNSA. Here the CDR3 DNA reads TGTGCCAGCAGCTCGGACTCTAGCTCCTACAATGAGCAGTTCTTC. This gives the protein CASSSDSSSYNEQFF. The full variable domain, rest sourced from reference TRBV7-2 and TRBJ2-1, is GAGVSQSPSNKVTEKGKDVELRCDPISGHTALYWYRQSLGQGLEFLIYFQGNSAPDKSGLPSDRFSAERTGGSVSTLTIQRTQQEDSAVYLCASSSDSSSYNEQFFGPGTRLTVL.

This rearrangement joins TRBV19 to TRBJ1-1; D might be TRBD1 (5 bases). Trimming stripped 7 bases from V and 0 bases from J, with 12 bases between. Germline CDR1 LNHDA, CDR2 SQIVND (reference sequence). The CDR3 is 14 amino acids. The CDR3: CASKEGLLNTEAFF. The CDR3 bases are TGTGCCAGTAAGGAGGGGCTGCTGAACACTGAAGCTTTCTTT.

The rearrangement links TRBV7-2 to TRBJ1-2; D is perhaps TRBD1 (5 bases). From germline, CDR1 is SGHTA and CDR2 FQGNSA. The CDR3 is 14 residues long. Trimming cost V 1 base and J 7 bases, with 13 bases left between them. CDR3 protein: CASSLELAGVGYTF. In DNA, the CDR3 is TGTGCCAGCAGCTTAGAGTTGGCGGGGGTTGGCTACACCTTC. Full variable domain (remainder filled in from reference TRBV7-2 and TRBJ1-2): GAGVSQSPSNKVTEKGKDVELRCDPISGHTALYWYRQSLGQGLEFLIYFQGNSAPDKSGLPSDRFSAERTGGSVSTLTIQRTQQEDSAVYLCASSLELAGVGYTFGSGTRLTVV.

The chain employs TRBV12-5 and TRBJ1-1, with 9 bases lining up with TRBD1. CDR1 is LGHNT, CDR2 FRNRAP, per germline. The CDR3 covers 14 residues. V lost 5 bases, J lost 5 bases, and 6 bases stayed unmatched. The CDR3 bases are TGTGCTAGTGGTGAAGACAGGGGGGGTACTGAAGCTTTCTTT. Translated, it gives CASGEDRGGTEAFF.

The chain uses TRBV7-2 and TRBJ2-7; maybe TRBD1 (6 bases). CDR1 and CDR2 from the germline V gene are SGHTA and FQGNSA. This CDR3 has 16 amino acids. The ends were cut back, 2 bases at V and 1 base at J, with 15 bases in the middle. CDR3 protein: CASSLSLQGESYEQYF. The CDR3 nucleotides are TGTGCCAGCAGCTTATCTTTACAGGGAGAATCCTACGAGCAGTACTTC.

The chain links TRBV28 to TRBJ2-2; weak D call: TRBD2 (6 bases). The CDR3 runs 15 residues. Deletions cut 8 bases from V and 5 bases from J, with 18 bases between. Germline V gene lookup returns CDR1 MDHEN and CDR2 SYDVKM. The CDR3 spells CASEGRTGVTGELFF. CDR3 coding DNA: TGTGCCAGCGAAGGGAGGACCGGGGTTACCGGGGAGCTGTTTTTT. Based on the CDR3 plus reference TRBV28 and TRBJ2-2, the full variable domain is DVKVTQSSRYLVKRTGEKVFLECVQDMDHENMFWYRQDPGLGLRLIYFSYDVKMKEKGDIPEGYSVSREKKERFSLILESASTNQTSMYLCASEGRTGVTGELFFGEGSRLTVL.

V is TRBV28 and J is TRBJ1-6; 7 positions agree with TRBD1. The junction had 3 bases not matched to a gene; V was cut back by 5 bases and J by 5 bases. The CDR3 consists of 14 residues. Germline V gene sequence: CDR1 MDHEN, CDR2 SYDVKM. The CDR3 loop is CASSTGQHNSPLHF. The CDR3 bases are TGTGCCAGCAGTACGGGACAGCATAATTCACCCCTCCACTTT.

The rearrangement links TRBV6-1 to TRBJ1-6; D not resolved. V was pared by 5 bases and J by 8 bases, with 16 bases between. The CDR3 is 15 residues long. Per the germline V gene, CDR1 is MNHNS and CDR2 is SASEGT. The CDR3 is CASSPRRAGYSPLHF. CDR3 bases: TGTGCCAGCAGTCCCCGGAGGGCGGGATATTCACCCCTCCACTTT.

The chain couples TRBV6-1 to TRBJ2-7; 8 positions match TRBD1. Per germline, CDR1 MNHNS and CDR2 SASEGT. The CDR3 extends over 13 amino acids. V gave up 11 bases and J gave up 5 bases; unmatched junction bases: 11. This chain's CDR3 is CAGARQGRHEQYF. The CDR3 bases are TGTGCCGGAGCTCGACAGGGGAGACACGAGCAGTACTTC.

The chain carries TRBV19 and TRBJ2-5; tentative D call: TRBD2 (6 bases). Germline V lookup: CDR1 LNHDA, CDR2 SQIVND (reference sequence). CDR3 length: 14 amino acids. V shed 4 bases and J shed 4 bases, with 13 bases lying between them. CDR3 coding DNA: TGTGCCAGTAGTACGGGACTTCGCGGAGAGACCCAGTACTTC. The encoded protein is CASSTGLRGETQYF.

The chain couples TRBV7-9 to TRBJ2-5; D possibly corresponds to TRBD2 (6 bases). With 5 bases removed from V and 6 bases from J, the gap between germline ends came to 19 bases. The length of the CDR3 is 15 residues. Germline CDR1 is SEHNR and CDR2 is FQNEAQ (reference sequence). DNA of the CDR3: TGTGCCAGCAGCCCGCCGGGCGGGGAGACGAAGACCCAGTACTTC. Residues: CASSPPGGETKTQYF. Full variable domain (outside the CDR3, taken from reference TRBV7-9 and TRBJ2-5): DTGVSQNPRHKITKRGQNVTFRCDPISEHNRLYWYRQTLGQGPEFLTYFQNEAQLEKSRLLSDRFSAERPKGSFSTLEIQRTEQGDSAMYLCASSPPGGETKTQYFGPGTRLLVL.

The chain carries TRBV27 and TRBJ2-4, with D tentatively TRBD2 (5 bases). Germline-derived CDR1 and CDR2 are MNHEY and SMNVEV (reference sequence). This CDR3 comprises 13 residues. The V gene lost 6 bases and the J gene lost 5 bases, with 11 bases spanning the gap. CDR3 nucleotide sequence: TGTGCCAGCAGCCCGAGGGCAGAAAACATTCAGTACTTC. Translating gives CASSPRAENIQYF.

The chain joins TRBV4-1 to TRBJ2-1; possibly TRBD1 for D (6 bases). This CDR3 is 14 amino acids long. V was pared by 0 bases and J by 7 bases, with 10 bases between. Per germline, CDR1 MGHRA and CDR2 YSYEKL. This CDR3 reads CASSQDPGANEQFF. CDR3 DNA: TGCGCCAGCAGCCAAGATCCAGGGGCGAATGAGCAGTTCTTC.

This chain uses TRBV15 with TRBJ2-1; TRBD2 is a possible D gene (6 bases). Germline V lookup: CDR1 LNHNV, CDR2 YYDKDF (reference sequence). This CDR3 contains 19 residues. Between the trimmed V and J ends, which lost 0 bases and 2 bases, there was a span of 20 bases. CDR3 in amino acids: CATSRDEGRRAGPYNEQFF. The CDR3 DNA is TGTGCCACCAGCAGAGATGAAGGGCGACGGGCGGGACCCTACAATGAGCAGTTCTTC.

For the CDR3, the DNA is TGTGCCAGCAGTTTATATTCAGGGTACAACTATGGCTACACCTTC. Protein sequence: CASSLYSGYNYGYTF. The chain is built from TRBV28 and TRBJ1-2; weak D call: TRBD1 (5 bases). This CDR3 region has 15 residues. With 1 base removed from V and 2 bases from J, the gap between germline ends came to 11 bases. CDR1 MDHEN and CDR2 SYDVKM come from the germline V gene.

Comments on this clone: This sample also contains other DNA sequences that code for the same CDR3. This sequence joins TRBV5-1 and TRBJ1-2; TRBD1 aligns across 8 bases. The CDR3 covers 12 residues. In germline, CDR1 is SGHRS, CDR2 YFSETQ. V lost 4 bases to trimming and J lost 8 bases; unmatched junction nucleotides: 4. DNA for the CDR3: TGCGCCAGCAGCCTTGACAGGGGAGGCTACACCTTC. This sequence encodes CASSLDRGGYTF.

V gene TRBV27 combines with J gene TRBJ2-5, with 8 bases fitting TRBD2. The ends lost 8 bases at V and 3 bases at J; junction bases unmatched: 5. Germline lookup yields CDR1 MNHEY and CDR2 SMNVEV (reference sequence). The CDR3 is 13 residues long. This CDR3 is CASSAGDEETQYF. In nucleotides, the CDR3 is TGTGCCAGCTCAGCGGGAGATGAAGAGACCCAGTACTTC.

The chain uses TRBV30 and TRBJ2-3; D is ambiguous. Trimming shortened V by 5 bases and J by 2 bases, and 11 bases separated the two germline ends. The CDR3 totals 13 residues. Germline values: CDR1 GTSNPN, CDR2 SVGIG (reference sequence). The CDR3 DNA follows: TGTGCCTGGGGGCAGTTTTCCACAGATACGCAGTATTTT. This encodes CAWGQFSTDTQYF.

CDR3 region: CASSQTEQGWNYGYTF. The CDR3 DNA follows: TGTGCCAGCAGCCAAACGGAGCAGGGTTGGAACTATGGCTACACCTTC. This chain joins TRBV21-1 and TRBJ1-2; the table assigns TRBD1, which was not confirmed against the DNA. TRBV21-1 constitutes a pseudogene. The CDR3 runs to 16 residues.